This TCR beta chain was observed in a study of cytomegalovirus exposure and HLA in healthy donors. The CDR3 loop spans 15 amino acids. Looked up from germline, CDR1 is SGHVS and CDR2 is FQNEAQ. Deletions cut 2 bases from V and 1 base from J, with 10 bases between. The primer mix had 60 Vbeta and 13 Jbeta primers. Profiled with immunoSEQ multiplex PCR; TCRdb holds only in-frame clones, not every one. The sample yields roughly 180,000 clones, roughly 80% seen once. This chain links TRBV7-8 with TRBJ2-3; D unclear. The source of this sequence is a girl aged 10 to 17 in good health and CMV-seropositive. The sequenced sample consisted of PBMCs. The CDR3 DNA is TGTGCCAGCAGCTTAAGATCGCAGGGCACAGATACGCAGTATTTT. This codes for CASSLRSQGTDTQYF.